This TCR beta chain was profiled in a study of blood T cell repertoires in COVID-19. Original methodology: Reference gene primer amplification gave nucleated cell count estimates. Produced via immunoSEQ multiplex PCR; TCRdb's table is partial and in-frame only. That table is the source of V, J and clone size, and D and trimming were worked out from the DNA. Counted here are 200,000 to 250,000 clones, over 80% occurring once; the ten biggest clones make up 2.7%. Germline assignment: CDR1 MNHEY and CDR2 SMNVEV (reference sequence). CDR3 length: 14 amino acids. V lost 2 bases and J 2 bases, leaving 10 bases between the germline ends.

The sequence came from a man aged 25 to 45 with COVID-19, enrolled during active disease. The J gene is TRBJ2-7, the V gene TRBV27, with D maybe TRBD1 (6 bases). The source material was peripheral blood. The DNA for the CDR3 is TGTGCCAGCAGTTTAAGGGGGTCGGCCTACGAGCAGTACTTC. This encodes CASSLRGSAYEQYF.